One and the same sample provided the 5 T cell receptor beta chains below, sequenced in a study of T cells in Graves' hyperthyroidism and ophthalmopathy. Using RNA transcripts as the source, TCR beta CDR3 regions were amplified. HTBI primers were the set used in a first-round RT-PCR of the TCR CDR3. TCRdb re-called the multiplex PCR reads through MiXCR, storing one row per CDR3 protein. Here the sample spans 660,000 or so distinct CDR3 sequences, roughly 20% being singletons. The sequenced sample was blood. These TCRs come from a man in his thirties or forties with Graves' ophthalmopathy.

This clonotype was seen ten or more times. The chain has TRBV3-1 and TRBJ1-5; D not certain. Trimming shortened V by 3 bases and J by 4 bases, and 10 bases separated the two germline ends. This CDR3 contains 14 residues. Germline-derived CDR1 and CDR2 are LGHDT and YNNKEL (reference sequence). The CDR3 DNA sequence: TGTGCCAGCAGCCAGGGGTCCACGAATCAGCCCCAGCATTTT. The encoded protein is CASSQGSTNQPQHF.

This clonotype was recorded a few times. The V call is TRBV18, the J call TRBJ1-4; no firm D call. The CDR3 has 13 residues. V was trimmed by 5 bases and J by 5 bases, leaving 9 bases between them. The germline gives CDR1 KGHSH, CDR2 LQKENI. This CDR3 is CASSSRNNEKLFF. For the CDR3, the DNA is TGTGCCAGCTCATCCCGGAACAATGAAAAACTGTTTTTT.

The J gene is TRBJ2-7, the V gene TRBV5-1; no definite D call. CDR1 SGHRS and CDR2 YFSETQ come from the germline V gene. The CDR3 is 14 amino acids. V lost 3 bases and J 2 bases, leaving 12 bases between the germline ends. The CDR3 sequence is CASSSQTVTYEQYF. The DNA for the CDR3 is TGCGCCAGCAGCTCACAAACAGTTACCTACGAGCAGTACTTC.

With regard to this clonotype: The junction and the germline gene differ at one end; a read error may be behind it. The chain carries TRBV28 and TRBJ2-7; D ambiguous. CDR1 and CDR2 (germline): MDHEN, SYDVKM. The CDR3 length is 11 residues. CDR3 sequence (DNA): TGTGCCAGCAGGAAAAACTACGTGCAGTACTTC. Its translation is CASRKNYVQYF. Looking up the rest from reference TRBV28 and TRBJ2-7 gives the full variable domain: DVKVTQSSRYLVKRTGEKVFLECVQDMDHENMFWYRQDPGLGLRLIYFSYDVKMKEKGDIPEGYSVSREKKERFSLILESASTNQTSMYLCASRKNYVQYFGPGTRLTVT.

This clonotype was counted between two and nine times. The chain links TRBV30 to TRBJ1-3, with a weak D call TRBD1 (5 bases). Germline CDR1 GTSNPN, CDR2 SVGIG (reference sequence). V lost 6 bases and J lost 0, with 24 bases in between. The CDR3 is made up of 18 amino acids. CDR3 residues: CACLRTPRYQSSGNTIYF. The CDR3 DNA reads as TGTGCCTGCCTAAGGACACCACGATACCAGAGCTCTGGAAACACCATATATTTT.